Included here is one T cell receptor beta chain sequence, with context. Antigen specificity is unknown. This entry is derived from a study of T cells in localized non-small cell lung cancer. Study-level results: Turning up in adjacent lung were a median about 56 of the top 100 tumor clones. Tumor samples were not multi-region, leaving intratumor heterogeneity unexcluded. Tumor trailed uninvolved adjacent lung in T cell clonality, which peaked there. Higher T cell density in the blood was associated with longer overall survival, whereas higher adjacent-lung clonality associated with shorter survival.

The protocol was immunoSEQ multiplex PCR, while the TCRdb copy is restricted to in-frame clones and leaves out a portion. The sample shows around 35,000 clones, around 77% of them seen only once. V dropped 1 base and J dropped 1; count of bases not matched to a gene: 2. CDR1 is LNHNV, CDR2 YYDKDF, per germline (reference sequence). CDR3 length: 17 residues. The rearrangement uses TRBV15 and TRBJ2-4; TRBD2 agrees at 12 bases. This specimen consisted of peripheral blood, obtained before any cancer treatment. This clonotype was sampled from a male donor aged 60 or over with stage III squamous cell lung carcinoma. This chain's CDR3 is CATSRGLAGAAKNIQYF. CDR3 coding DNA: TGTGCCACCAGCAGAGGACTAGCGGGAGCGGCCAAAAACATTCAGTACTTC.